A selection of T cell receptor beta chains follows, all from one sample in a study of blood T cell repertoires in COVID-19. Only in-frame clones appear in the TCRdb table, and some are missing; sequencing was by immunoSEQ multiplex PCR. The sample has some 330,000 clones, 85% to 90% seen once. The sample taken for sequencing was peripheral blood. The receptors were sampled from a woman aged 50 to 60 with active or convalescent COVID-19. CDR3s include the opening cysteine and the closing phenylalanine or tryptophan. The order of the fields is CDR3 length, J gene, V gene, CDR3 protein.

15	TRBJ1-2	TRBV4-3	CASSPGTDRVGGYTF
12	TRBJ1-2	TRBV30	CAWKTGAYGYTF
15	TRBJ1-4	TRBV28	CASSLGQVRNEKLFF
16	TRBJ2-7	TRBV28	CASTMGGLADKYEQYF
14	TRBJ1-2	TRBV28	CASSLPSRASGYTF
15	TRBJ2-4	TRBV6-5	CASSSQGSAKNIQYF
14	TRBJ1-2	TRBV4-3	CASSHPGGKDGYTF
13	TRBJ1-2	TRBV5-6	CASKLYRAYGYTF
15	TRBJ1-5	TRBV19	CASSIEDRVWQPQHF
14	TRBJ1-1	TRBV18	CASSQTIAGTEAFF
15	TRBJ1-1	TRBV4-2	CASSLRTGANTEAFF